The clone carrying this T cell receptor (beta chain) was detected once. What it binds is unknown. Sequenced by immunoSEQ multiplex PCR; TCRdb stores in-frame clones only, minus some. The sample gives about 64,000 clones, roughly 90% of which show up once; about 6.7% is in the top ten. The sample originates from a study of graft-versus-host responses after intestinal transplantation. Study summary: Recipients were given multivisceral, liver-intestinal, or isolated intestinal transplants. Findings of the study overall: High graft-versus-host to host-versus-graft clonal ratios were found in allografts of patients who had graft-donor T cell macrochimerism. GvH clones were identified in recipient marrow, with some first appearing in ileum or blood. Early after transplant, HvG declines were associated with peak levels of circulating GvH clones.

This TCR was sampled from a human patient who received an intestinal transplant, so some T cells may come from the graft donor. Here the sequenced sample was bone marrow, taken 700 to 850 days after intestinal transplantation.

CDR3 sequence (DNA): TGTGCCAGCAGCGTACTCTCGGACGCCACAGATACGCAGTATTTT. Its translation: CASSVLSDATDTQYF. This sequence joins TRBV9 and TRBJ2-3; D is unclear. CDR1 SGDLS and CDR2 YYNGEE come from the germline V gene. The CDR3 has 15 amino acids. The V end was cut by 1 base, the J end by 2 bases, with 11 bases between.